The present TCR beta chain was sequenced within a study of shared clonotypes between healthy human individuals. At the level of the study: Every donor yielded three CD4 naive, three CD4 memory, two CD8 naive and one CD8 memory plate.

Germline CDR1 SQVTM, CDR2 ANQGSEA. This CDR3 is 14 amino acids long. V gave up 1 base and J gave up 2 bases; unmatched junction bases: 5. Comments on this clone: As yet, its antigen is unknown.

Study-level findings and limits: Researchers found naive subsets generally carried larger estimated richness than memory subsets.

Produced via immunoSEQ multiplex PCR; TCRdb's table is partial and in-frame only. Altogether a few million clones are present, 90% to 97% being singletons, with the ten largest covering 0.13%. This receptor was taken from a young man in good health. The genes are TRBV29-1 and TRBJ2-7, with 7 bases lining up with TRBD1. Sequencing was carried out using naive CD4+ T cells sorted from blood. Documented subset: CD45RA+ positively selected. CDR3: CSVEVRDRTYEQYF. The CDR3 DNA reads as TGCAGCGTTGAAGTCCGGGACAGAACCTACGAGCAGTACTTC.